This TCR beta chain stems from a study of blood T cell repertoires in COVID-19. Study-wide context: Acute-phase and convalescent COVID-19 samples originated in the United States, Italy and Spain. Sample material is recorded as cDNA or gDNA derived from T cells, B-cell-depleted T cells, or PBMCs.

Germline CDR1 and CDR2: SGDLS and YYNGEE. V shed 4 bases and J 4 bases; nucleotides not matched to a gene: 4. This CDR3 contains 15 residues. This table comes from immunoSEQ multiplex PCR, and its TCRdb copy is limited to in-frame clones, with some not included. The sample comprises about 280,000 clones, nearly 90% of which are singletons, and more than 7.5% rests with the top ten. The V call is TRBV9, the J call TRBJ2-1, with 11 positions matching TRBD2. Sequenced input: peripheral blood. The TCR comes from a man aged 18 to 29 with active or convalescent COVID-19. The CDR3 region has the DNA TGTGCCAGCAGCCCTAGCGGGGGGCCGTACAATGAGCAGTTCTTC. The encoded protein is CASSPSGGPYNEQFF.